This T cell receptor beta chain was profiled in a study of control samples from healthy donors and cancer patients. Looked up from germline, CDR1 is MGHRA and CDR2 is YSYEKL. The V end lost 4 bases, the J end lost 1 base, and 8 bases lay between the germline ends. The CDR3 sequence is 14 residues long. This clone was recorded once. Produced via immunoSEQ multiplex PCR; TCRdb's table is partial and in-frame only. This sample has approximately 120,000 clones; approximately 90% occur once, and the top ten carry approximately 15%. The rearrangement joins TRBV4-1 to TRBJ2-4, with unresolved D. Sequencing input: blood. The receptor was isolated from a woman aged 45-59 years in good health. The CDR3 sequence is CASSPADAKNIQYF. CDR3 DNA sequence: TGCGCCAGCAGCCCGGCGGACGCCAAAAACATTCAGTACTTC.